The clone carrying this TCR beta chain was detected a few times. As yet, its antigen is unknown. Treatment defined: approximately 9-day PBMC culture with coronavirus spike peptide pools or control peptides (ViraFEST assay). Germline CDR1 is SGHTA and CDR2 is FQGNSA. The CDR3 spans 14 residues. Deletions cut 5 bases from V and 1 base from J, with 9 bases between. These data come from a study of vaccination and CD4 T cells after COVID-19. About the study: Overlapping SARS-CoV-2, HCoV-NL63, HCoV-OC43 and HCoV-229E spike peptides were used to stimulate cells.

The Oncomine TCR Beta short-read assay was what sequenced the DNA obtained from cultured CD4+ T cells. Investigators obtained genomic DNA by extraction from cultured CD4+ T cells. TCRdb analysed the PCR reads with MiXCR anew, one entry per CDR3 protein. The sample yields about 11,000 distinct CDR3 sequences, over 40% seen once. The V gene is TRBV7-2, the J gene TRBJ1-5; D uncertain. This TCR derives from a human donor with COVID-19. Here the sequenced sample was cultured CD4+ T cells from blood, taken after SARS-CoV-2 vaccination. DNA of the CDR3: TGTGCCAGCAGCCTAGACAAAAGCAATCAGCCCCAGCATTTT. This gives the protein CASSLDKSNQPQHF.